This T cell receptor beta chain was identified in a study of T cells in Graves' hyperthyroidism and ophthalmopathy. TCR beta CDR3 sequences were amplified from RNA transcripts. An initial round of RT-PCR targeting the TCR CDR3 relied on the HTBI primer set. MiXCR, applied by TCRdb to the multiplex PCR reads, yields one record per CDR3 protein. The table includes about 640,000 distinct CDR3 sequences, about 20% detected once. CDR3 length equals 14 residues. Trimming stripped 1 base from V and 1 base from J, with 6 bases between. Germline V gene data show CDR1 as SGHAT and CDR2 as FQNNGV. Diagnoses used clinical symptoms, serum thyroxine and TRAb, thyroid ultrasound and orbital computed tomography. This clonotype has at least ten counts.

V and J are TRBV11-2 and TRBJ2-3, with unresolved D. Sequencing input: blood. This TCR derives from a young man with Graves' ophthalmopathy. As DNA, the CDR3 is TGTGCCAGCAGCTTAGGAGTCCGCACAGATACGCAGTATTTT. The encoded protein is CASSLGVRTDTQYF. The full variable domain, in which reference TRBV11-2 and TRBJ2-3 provide the parts outside the CDR3, is EAGVAQSPRYKIIEKRQSVAFWCNPISGHATLYWYQQILGQGPKLLIQFQNNGVVDDSQLPKDRFSAERLKGVDSTLKIQPAKLEDSAVYLCASSLGVRTDTQYFGPGTRLTVL.